This T cell receptor (beta chain) was captured in a study of blood T cell repertoires in COVID-19. Background on the study: Specimens from acute and convalescent COVID-19 originated in the United States, Italy and Spain. Sources were T cells, B-cell-depleted T cells, or PBMCs; the material itself was cDNA or gDNA.

Germline V gene lookup returns CDR1 MGHDK and CDR2 SYGVNS. The V and J ends lost 0 bases and 5 bases, in that order; junction bases with no gene match: 9. This CDR3 contains 16 residues. Profiling relied on immunoSEQ multiplex PCR, and the TCRdb table lists in-frame clones only, not all of them. Of roughly 80,000 clones listed, about 87% are singletons. This receptor was taken from a middle-aged man with active COVID-19. The chain employs TRBV25-1 and TRBJ2-7, with 8 nucleotides matching TRBD1. Sequenced: peripheral blood. DNA of the CDR3: TGTGCCAGCAGTGAATATCCCCAGGGGGCGACCAACGAGCAGTACTTC. This gives the protein CASSEYPQGATNEQYF.